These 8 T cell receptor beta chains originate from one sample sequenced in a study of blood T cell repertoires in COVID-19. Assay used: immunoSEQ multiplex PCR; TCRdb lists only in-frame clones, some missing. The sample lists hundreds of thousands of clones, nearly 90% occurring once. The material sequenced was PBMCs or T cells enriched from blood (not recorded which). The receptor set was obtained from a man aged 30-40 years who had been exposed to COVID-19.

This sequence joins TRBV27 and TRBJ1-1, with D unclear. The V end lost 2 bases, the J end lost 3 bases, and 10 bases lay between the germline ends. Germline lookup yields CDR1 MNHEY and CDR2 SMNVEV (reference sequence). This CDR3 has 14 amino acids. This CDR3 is CASSLEQQHTEAFF. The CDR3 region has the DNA TGTGCCAGCAGTTTAGAACAGCAGCACACTGAAGCTTTCTTT.

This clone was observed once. Here the CDR3 reads CASSQDRGSPLHF. DNA for the CDR3: TGTGCCAGCAGCCAGGACAGGGGATCACCCCTCCACTTT. The chain carries TRBV7-9 and TRBJ1-6; TRBD1 matches 9 bases. Germline loops: CDR1 SEHNR, CDR2 FQNEAQ (reference sequence). J was trimmed by 10 bases and V by 5 bases; bases with no gene match: 3. This CDR3 contains 13 residues.

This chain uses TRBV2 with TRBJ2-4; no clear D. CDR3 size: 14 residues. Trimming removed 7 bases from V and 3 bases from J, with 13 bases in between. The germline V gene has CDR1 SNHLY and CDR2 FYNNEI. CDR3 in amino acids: CASISLGSKNIQYF. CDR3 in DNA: TGTGCCAGCATCAGTCTTGGCAGCAAAAACATTCAGTACTTC.

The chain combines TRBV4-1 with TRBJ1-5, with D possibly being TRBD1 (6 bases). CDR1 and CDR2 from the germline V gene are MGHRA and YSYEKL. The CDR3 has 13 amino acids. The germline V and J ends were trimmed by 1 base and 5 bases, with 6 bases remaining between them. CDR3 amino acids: CASSQGTDQPQHF. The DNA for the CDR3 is TGCGCCAGCAGCCAAGGGACAGATCAGCCCCAGCATTTT.

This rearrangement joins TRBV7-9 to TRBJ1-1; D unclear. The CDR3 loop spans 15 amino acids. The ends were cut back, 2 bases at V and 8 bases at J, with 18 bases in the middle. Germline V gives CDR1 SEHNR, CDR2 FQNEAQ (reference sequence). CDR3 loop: CASSLTRSSLIEAFF. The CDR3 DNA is TGTGCCAGCAGCTTAACCCGCTCGAGTCTCATCGAAGCTTTCTTT.

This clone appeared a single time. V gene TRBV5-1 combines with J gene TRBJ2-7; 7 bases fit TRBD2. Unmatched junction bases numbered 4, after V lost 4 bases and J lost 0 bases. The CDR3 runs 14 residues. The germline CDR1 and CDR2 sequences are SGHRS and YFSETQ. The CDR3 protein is CASSAGGSSYEQYF. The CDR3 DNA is TGCGCCAGCAGCGCCGGGGGGTCCTCCTACGAGCAGTACTTC.

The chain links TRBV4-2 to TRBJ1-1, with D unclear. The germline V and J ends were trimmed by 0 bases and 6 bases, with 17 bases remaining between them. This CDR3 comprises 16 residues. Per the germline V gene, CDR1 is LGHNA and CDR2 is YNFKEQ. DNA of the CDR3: TGTGCCAGCAGCCAAGAGGGTGTCGGGGTAGTACCTGAAGCTTTCTTT. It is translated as CASSQEGVGVVPEAFF.

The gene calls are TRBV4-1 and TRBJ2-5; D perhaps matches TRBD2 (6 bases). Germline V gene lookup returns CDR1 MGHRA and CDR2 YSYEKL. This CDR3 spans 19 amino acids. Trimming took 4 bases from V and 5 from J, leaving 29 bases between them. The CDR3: CASSLWGGLSGRGSETQYF. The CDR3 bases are TGCGCCAGCAGCCTATGGGGCGGATTGTCGGGGCGGGGCTCGGAGACCCAGTACTTC.